The next 14 T cell receptor beta chains were all read from a single sample in a study of blood T cell repertoires in COVID-19. Measured with immunoSEQ multiplex PCR; TCRdb has only the in-frame clones, and not every one. The repertoire includes about 70,000 clones, under 90% of them detected once, and 18% sits in the top ten. The sequenced sample consisted of peripheral blood. These receptors were collected from a man aged 65 to 85 who had recovered from COVID-19.

The rearrangement joins TRBV11-3 to TRBJ2-7, with D hard to call. Germline V gene sequence: CDR1 SGHNT, CDR2 YENEEA. CDR3 length: 15 residues. The V and J ends lost 5 bases and 7 bases respectively, with 21 bases between them. CDR3 region: CASSQRLADLEEQYF. The CDR3 coding sequence is TGTGCCAGCAGCCAGAGATTAGCAGATTTGGAGGAGCAGTACTTC.

There are a few counts of this clone. A junction end diverges from the germline sequence, so it may reflect a read error. CDR3 sequence reads: CASREAGPTYEQYF. The DNA for the CDR3 is TGTGCCAGCAGGGAAGCGGGCCCGACCTACGAGCAGTACTTC. The V call is TRBV6-1, the J call TRBJ2-7; tentatively, D is TRBD2 (6 bases). The germline V gene has CDR1 MNHNS and CDR2 SASEGT. The CDR3 totals 14 residues.

V gene TRBV9 combines with J gene TRBJ2-5, with 15 bases identical to TRBD2. The CDR3 runs 17 residues. Germline trimming cut 0 bases from V and 9 bases from J; bases unmatched to any gene: 9. Per the germline V gene, CDR1 is SGDLS and CDR2 is YYNGEE. CDR3 in DNA: TGTGCCAGCAGCGTAGCTTCGGGACTAGCGGGGGGTGCCGCCCAGTACTTC. Amino acids: CASSVASGLAGGAAQYF. The full variable domain, its missing parts supplied by reference TRBV9 and TRBJ2-5, is DSGVTQTPKHLITATGQRVTLRCSPRSGDLSVYWYQQSLDQGLQFLIQYYNGEERAKGNILERFSAQQFPDLHSELNLSSLELGDSALYFCASSVASGLAGGAAQYFGPGTRLLVL.

The chain joins TRBV5-6 to TRBJ2-4, with D possibly being TRBD2 (5 bases). With 4 bases removed from V and 8 bases from J, the gap between germline ends came to 22 bases. Germline V gene sequence: CDR1 SGHDT, CDR2 YYEEEE. CDR3 length equals 16 residues. In DNA, the CDR3 is TGTGCCAGCAGCCCTGGCGGAGCGGTGAGAGGTTACATTCAGTACTTC. As protein: CASSPGGAVRGYIQYF.

This clone occurred once. The V gene is TRBV7-3, the J gene TRBJ1-1; 7 positions match TRBD1. After removal of 5 bases from V and 5 bases from J, the junction contained 8 bases not matched to a gene. The CDR3 spans 14 residues. Per the germline V gene, CDR1 is SGHTA and CDR2 is FQGTGA. The CDR3 sequence is CASSTGTAYTEAFF. The CDR3 DNA sequence: TGTGCCAGCAGCACAGGGACAGCGTATACTGAAGCTTTCTTT.

This sequence joins TRBV24-1 and TRBJ1-3; TRBD1 matches at 10 bases. The CDR3 spans 15 residues. Per the germline V gene, CDR1 is KGHDR and CDR2 is SFDVKD. The trim removed 7 bases at V and 2 bases at J, leaving 4 bases unmatched. The CDR3 bases are TGTGCCACCAGCCCGGGACAGGGGACTGGAAACACCATATATTTT. Residues: CATSPGQGTGNTIYF.

The CDR3 DNA reads TGCGCCAGCAGCCAAGAGCCCCATTTAGCGGGGGCACGCACAGATACGCAGTATTTT. Encoded protein: CASSQEPHLAGARTDTQYF. The chain links TRBV4-1 to TRBJ2-3, with 9 bases lining up with TRBD2. CDR1 and CDR2 (germline): MGHRA, YSYEKL. The CDR3 runs 19 residues. V gave up 0 bases and J gave up 1 base; unmatched junction bases: 11.

The sample holds one count of this clone. The chain carries TRBV4-2 and TRBJ2-7; TRBD2 aligns across 7 bases. The CDR3 contains 16 residues. J gave up 5 bases and V 4 bases, and 14 bases lay outside the gene matches. Germline CDR1 is LGHNA and CDR2 is YNFKEQ. CDR3 sequence reads: CASSPWAGSGADEQYF. The CDR3 region has the DNA TGTGCCAGCAGCCCCTGGGCGGGGAGCGGGGCTGACGAGCAGTACTTC.

The V gene is TRBV7-2, the J gene TRBJ1-2; D remains ambiguous. The germline CDR1 and CDR2 sequences are SGHTA and FQGNSA. The germline V and J ends were trimmed by 5 bases and 2 bases, with 12 bases remaining between them. CDR3 length equals 14 residues. CDR3 protein: CASSRGSGNYGYTF. The CDR3 coding sequence is TGTGCCAGCAGCCGCGGGTCGGGGAACTATGGCTACACCTTC.

The chain employs TRBV30 and TRBJ2-1; tentatively, D is TRBD1 (7 bases). In germline, CDR1 is GTSNPN, CDR2 SVGIG (reference sequence). The CDR3 totals 14 residues. CDR3 DNA sequence: TGTGCTTATGGGACAGCGGGCCCCTACAATGAGCAGTTCTTC. This translates into CAYGTAGPYNEQFF. Variable domain in full (rest from reference TRBV30 and TRBJ2-1): SQTIHQWPATLVQPVGSPLSLECTVEGTSNPNLYWYRQAAGRGLQLLFYSVGIGQISSEVPQNLSASRPQDRQFILSSKKLLLSDSGFYLCAYGTAGPYNEQFFGPGTRLTVL.

The chain is built from TRBV29-1 and TRBJ2-1, with 13 bases aligning to TRBD2. The CDR3 is 15 residues long. Germline loops: CDR1 SQVTM, CDR2 ANQGSEA. V gave up 6 bases and J gave up 4 bases; unmatched junction bases: 6. CDR3 in amino acids: CSVLGTSGTYNEQFF. The CDR3, as DNA: TGCAGCGTGTTGGGGACTAGCGGGACATACAATGAGCAGTTCTTC.

The count of this clone is one. V and J are TRBV7-2 and TRBJ2-3, with D maybe TRBD1 (6 bases). Germline lookup yields CDR1 SGHTA and CDR2 FQGNSA. This CDR3 is 14 amino acids long. V was cut by 5 bases and J by 3 bases, with 12 bases left in between. The CDR3 DNA sequence: TGTGCCAGCAGCCAGCAACAGGGTACAGATACGCAGTATTTT. It codes for CASSQQQGTDTQYF.

This clone has only one observation. CDR3 sequence reads: CAISETEQETQYF. In DNA, the CDR3 is TGTGCCATCAGTGAGACAGAACAAGAGACCCAGTACTTC. This chain joins TRBV10-3 and TRBJ2-5; D remains ambiguous. Trimming cost V 2 bases and J 2 bases, with 6 bases left between them. The CDR3 spans 13 residues. Germline V CDR1 and CDR2: ENHRY, SYGVKD.

This chain joins TRBV7-2 and TRBJ2-5, with 7 bases aligning to TRBD2. V lost 1 base and J lost 2; bases outside the gene matches: 4. Germline V CDR1 and CDR2: SGHTA, FQGNSA. The CDR3 consists of 15 residues. The CDR3 bases are TGTGCCAGCAGCTTAGGGGCGGGAGTACAAGAGACCCAGTACTTC. Translation gives CASSLGAGVQETQYF. Using reference TRBV7-2 and TRBJ2-5 for the parts outside the CDR3, the full variable domain is GAGVSQSPSNKVTEKGKDVELRCDPISGHTALYWYRQSLGQGLEFLIYFQGNSAPDKSGLPSDRFSAERTGGSVSTLTIQRTQQEDSAVYLCASSLGAGVQETQYFGPGTRLLVL.